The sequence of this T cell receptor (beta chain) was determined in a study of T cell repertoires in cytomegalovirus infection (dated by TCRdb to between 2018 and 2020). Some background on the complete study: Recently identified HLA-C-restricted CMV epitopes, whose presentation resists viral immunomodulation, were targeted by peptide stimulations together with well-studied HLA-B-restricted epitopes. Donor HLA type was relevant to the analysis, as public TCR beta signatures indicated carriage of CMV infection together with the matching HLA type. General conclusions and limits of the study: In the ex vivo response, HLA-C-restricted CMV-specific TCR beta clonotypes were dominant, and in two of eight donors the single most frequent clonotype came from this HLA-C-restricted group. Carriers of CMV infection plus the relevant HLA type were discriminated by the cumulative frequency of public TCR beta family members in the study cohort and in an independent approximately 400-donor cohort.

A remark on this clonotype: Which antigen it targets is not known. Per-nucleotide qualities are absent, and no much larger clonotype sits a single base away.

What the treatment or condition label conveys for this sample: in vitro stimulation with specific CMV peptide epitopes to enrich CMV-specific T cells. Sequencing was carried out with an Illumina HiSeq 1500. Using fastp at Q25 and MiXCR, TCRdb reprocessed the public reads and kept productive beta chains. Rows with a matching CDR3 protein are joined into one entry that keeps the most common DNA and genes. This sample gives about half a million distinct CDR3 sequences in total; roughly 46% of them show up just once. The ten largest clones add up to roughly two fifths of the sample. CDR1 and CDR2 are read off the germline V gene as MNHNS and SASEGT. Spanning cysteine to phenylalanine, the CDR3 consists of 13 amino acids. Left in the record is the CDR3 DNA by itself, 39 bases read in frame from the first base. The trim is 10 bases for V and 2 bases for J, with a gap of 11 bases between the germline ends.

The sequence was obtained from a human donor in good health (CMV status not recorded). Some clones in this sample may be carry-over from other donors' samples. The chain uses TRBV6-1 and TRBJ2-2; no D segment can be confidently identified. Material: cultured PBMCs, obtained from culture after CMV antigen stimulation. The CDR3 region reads CAIRLINTGELFF. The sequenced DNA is TGTGCCATAAGACTGATAAACACCGGGGAGCTGTTTTTT.